Reported below is one T cell receptor (beta chain). This specimen comes from a study of cytomegalovirus exposure and HLA in healthy donors. 60 Vbeta and 13 Jbeta primers were used in PCR. Authors' analysis steps: Per a later analysis, the number of unique TCR beta chains was around 79 million, of which around 9.9 million were shared. Assay: immunoSEQ multiplex PCR; the TCRdb copy retains only in-frame clones and omits some. The D gene and trimming were derived from the DNA, and the V and J assignments and clone size from that table. The table lists about 110,000 clones, nearly 80% of them singletons. All donors participated as healthy donors of bone marrow. The sample comprised PBMCs. The sequence derives from a woman aged 25-40 years in good health and CMV-seronegative.

The CDR3 DNA sequence: TGTGCCAGCTCACGACTGACCCGCCCCGGGGAGCTGTTTTTT. This codes for CASSRLTRPGELFF. The chain recombines TRBV18 with TRBJ2-2; D uncertain. Trimming took off 4 bases at V and 6 bases at J, with 12 bases between the two ends. The CDR3 length is 14 residues. The V gene's germline CDR1 is KGHSH and CDR2 LQKENI.